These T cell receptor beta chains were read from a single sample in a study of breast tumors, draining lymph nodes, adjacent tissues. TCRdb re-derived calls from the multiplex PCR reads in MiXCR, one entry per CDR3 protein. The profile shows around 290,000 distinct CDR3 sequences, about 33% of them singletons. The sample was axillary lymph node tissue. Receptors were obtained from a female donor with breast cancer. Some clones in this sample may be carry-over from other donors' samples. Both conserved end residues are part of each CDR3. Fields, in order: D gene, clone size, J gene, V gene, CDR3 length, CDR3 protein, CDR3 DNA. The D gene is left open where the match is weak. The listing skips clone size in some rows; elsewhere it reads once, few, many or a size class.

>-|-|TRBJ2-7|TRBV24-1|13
CATSEGRSYEQHF
TGTGCTACCAGTGAGGGACGCTCCTACGAGCAGCACTTC
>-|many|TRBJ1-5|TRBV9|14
CASSVGEGNQPQHF
TGTGCCAGCAGCGTAGGGGAAGGCAATCAGCCCCAGCATTTT
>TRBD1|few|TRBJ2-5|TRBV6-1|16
CASRRFGQGAGETQYF
TGTGCCAGCAGACGCTTCGGACAGGGGGCTGGGGAGACCCAGTACTTC
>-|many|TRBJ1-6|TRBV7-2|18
CASSLRSRSKPYNSPLHF
TGTGCCAGCAGCTTAAGGTCGAGGTCAAAGCCCTATAATTCACCCCTCCACTTT
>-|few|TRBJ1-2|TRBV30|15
CAWTLWGRWGYGYTF
TGTGCCTGGACCCTATGGGGCAGGTGGGGCTATGGCTACACCTTC
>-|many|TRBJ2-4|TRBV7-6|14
CASSLGTSADIQYF
TGTGCCAGCAGCTTAGGGACCAGCGCGGACATTCAGTACTTC
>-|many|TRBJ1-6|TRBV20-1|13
CSARAKTGGPLHF
TGCAGTGCTAGAGCGAAAACAGGAGGACCCCTCCACTTT
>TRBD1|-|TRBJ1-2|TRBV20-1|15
CSARDREDANYGYTF
TGCAGTGCAAGGGACAGGGAGGACGCTAACTATGGCTACACCTTC
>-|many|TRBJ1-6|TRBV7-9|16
CASSAAGGTYNSPLHF
TGTGCCAGCAGCGCCGCGGGCGGAACCTATAATTCACCCCTCCACTTT
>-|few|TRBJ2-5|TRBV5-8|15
CASGVEAARRETQYF
TGTGCCTCGGGAGTCGAGGCGGCGCGACGGGAGACCCAGTACTTC
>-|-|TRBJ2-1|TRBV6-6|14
CASSHEGGYNEQFF
TGTGCCAGCAGTCACGAGGGGGGCTACAATGAGCAGTTCTTC
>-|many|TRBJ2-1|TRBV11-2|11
CASRYAGEQFF
TGTGCCAGCAGGTATGCTGGTGAGCAGTTCTTC
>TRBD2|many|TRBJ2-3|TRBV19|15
CASSIVAGEGDTQYF
TGTGCCAGTAGTATTGTAGCGGGAGAAGGTGATACGCAGTATTTT
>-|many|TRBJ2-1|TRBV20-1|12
CSASPGNNEQFF
TGCAGTGCTAGCCCAGGGAACAATGAGCAGTTCTTC
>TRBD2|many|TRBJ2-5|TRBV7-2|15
CASSYPTSGQETQYF
TGTGCCAGCAGTTATCCGACTAGCGGTCAAGAGACCCAGTACTTC
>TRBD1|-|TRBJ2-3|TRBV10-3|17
CAIRVDRGPSSGDTQYF
TGTGCCATCAGGGTAGACAGGGGCCCGAGCTCTGGAGATACGCAGTATTTT
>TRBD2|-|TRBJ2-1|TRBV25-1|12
CASGRANNEQFF
TGTGCTTCCGGGAGGGCCAACAATGAGCAGTTCTTC
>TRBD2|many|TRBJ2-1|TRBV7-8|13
CASSYVASGSQFF
TGTGCCAGCAGCTACGTGGCTAGCGGGAGTCAGTTCTTC
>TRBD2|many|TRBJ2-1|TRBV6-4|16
CASSEGGLADYNEQFF
TGTGCCAGCAGTGAGGGGGGACTAGCGGACTACAATGAGCAGTTCTTC
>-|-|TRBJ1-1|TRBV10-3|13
CAISDDSPTEAFF
TGTGCCATCAGTGACGACAGTCCCACTGAAGCTTTCTTT
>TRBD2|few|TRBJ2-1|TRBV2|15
CASSLLAASGKEQFF
TGTGCCAGCAGTTTACTAGCAGCCAGCGGGAAAGAGCAGTTCTTC
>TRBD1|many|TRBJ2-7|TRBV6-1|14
CASMSATGTLEQYF
TGTGCCAGCATGTCGGCGACAGGGACGCTCGAGCAGTACTTC
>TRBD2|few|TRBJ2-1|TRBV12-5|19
CASGLVPGTSGRPVDEQFF
TGTGCTAGTGGTTTGGTGCCCGGGACTAGCGGGAGGCCCGTCGATGAGCAGTTCTTC
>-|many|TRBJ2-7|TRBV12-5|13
CASRTGESDEQYF
TGTGCTAGTCGGACGGGAGAGAGCGACGAGCAGTACTTC
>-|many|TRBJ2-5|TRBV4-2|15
CASSQGTPGQETQYF
TGTGCCAGCAGCCAAGGGACTCCAGGACAAGAGACCCAGTACTTC
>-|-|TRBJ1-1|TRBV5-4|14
CASSLPGGNTEAFF
TGTGCCAGCAGCTTGCCGGGAGGTAACACTGAAGCTTTCTTT